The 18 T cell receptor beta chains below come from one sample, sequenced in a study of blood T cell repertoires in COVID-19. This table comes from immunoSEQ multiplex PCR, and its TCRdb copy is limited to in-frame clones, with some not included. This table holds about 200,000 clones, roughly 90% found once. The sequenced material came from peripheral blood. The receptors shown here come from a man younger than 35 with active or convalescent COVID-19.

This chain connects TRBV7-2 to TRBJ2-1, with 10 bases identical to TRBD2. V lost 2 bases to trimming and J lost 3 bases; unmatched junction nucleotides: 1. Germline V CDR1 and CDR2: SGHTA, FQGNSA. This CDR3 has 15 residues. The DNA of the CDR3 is TGTGCCAGCAGCTTAAGCGGGGGGGACTACAATGAGCAGTTCTTC. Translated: CASSLSGGDYNEQFF.

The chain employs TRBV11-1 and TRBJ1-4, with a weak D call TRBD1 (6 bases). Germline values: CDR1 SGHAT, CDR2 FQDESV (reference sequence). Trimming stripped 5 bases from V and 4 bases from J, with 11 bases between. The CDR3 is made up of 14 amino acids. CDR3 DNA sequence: TGTGCCAGCAGCCCGGGACACTTTAATGAAAAACTGTTTTTT. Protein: CASSPGHFNEKLFF.

The CDR3 DNA reads as TGCGCCAGCAGCCCGACGGGAACCACTGAAGCTTTCTTT. It yields the protein CASSPTGTTEAFF. The chain carries TRBV4-1 and TRBJ1-1; D remains ambiguous. This CDR3 has 13 amino acids. Germline CDR1 MGHRA, CDR2 YSYEKL. The V gene lost 4 bases and the J gene lost 4 bases, with 10 bases spanning the gap.

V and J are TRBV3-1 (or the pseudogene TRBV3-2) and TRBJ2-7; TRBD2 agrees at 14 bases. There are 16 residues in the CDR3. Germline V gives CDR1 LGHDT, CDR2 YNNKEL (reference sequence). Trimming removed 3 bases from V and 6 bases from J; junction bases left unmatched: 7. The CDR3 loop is CASSHLAGLAGGEQYF. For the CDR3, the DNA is TGTGCCAGCAGCCACTTAGCCGGACTAGCGGGGGGCGAGCAGTACTTC.

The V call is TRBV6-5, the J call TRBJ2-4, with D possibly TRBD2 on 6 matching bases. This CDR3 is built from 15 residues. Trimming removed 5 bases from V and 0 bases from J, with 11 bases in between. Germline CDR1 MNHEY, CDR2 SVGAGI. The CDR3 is CASSPEGLAKNIQYF. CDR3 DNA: TGTGCCAGCAGTCCGGAGGGGTTAGCCAAAAACATTCAGTACTTC.

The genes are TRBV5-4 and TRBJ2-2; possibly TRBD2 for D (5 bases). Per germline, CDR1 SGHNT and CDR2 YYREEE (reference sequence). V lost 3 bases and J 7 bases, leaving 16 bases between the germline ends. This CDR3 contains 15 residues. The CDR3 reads CASSSPPRGNGELFF. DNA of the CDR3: TGTGCCAGCAGCTCGCCCCCCCGGGGTAACGGGGAGCTGTTTTTT.

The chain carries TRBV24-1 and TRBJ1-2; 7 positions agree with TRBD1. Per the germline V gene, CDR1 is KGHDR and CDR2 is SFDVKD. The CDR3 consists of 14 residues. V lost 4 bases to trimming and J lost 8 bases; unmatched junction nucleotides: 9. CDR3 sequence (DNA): TGTGCCACCAGTGACCCCGACAGGGTGCGGGGCTACACCTTC. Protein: CATSDPDRVRGYTF.

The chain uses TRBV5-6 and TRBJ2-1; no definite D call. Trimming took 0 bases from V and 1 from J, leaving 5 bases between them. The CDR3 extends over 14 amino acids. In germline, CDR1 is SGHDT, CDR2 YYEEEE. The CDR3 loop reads CASSLGGSYNEQFF. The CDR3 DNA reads TGTGCCAGCAGCTTGGGCGGATCCTACAATGAGCAGTTCTTC.

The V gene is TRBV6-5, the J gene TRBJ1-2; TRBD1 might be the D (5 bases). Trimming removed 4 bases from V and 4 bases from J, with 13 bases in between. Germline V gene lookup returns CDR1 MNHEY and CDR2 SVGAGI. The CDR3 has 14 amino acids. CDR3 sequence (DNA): TGTGCCAGCAGTTCCGCGGGGGTGAGCTATGGCTACACCTTC. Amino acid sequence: CASSSAGVSYGYTF.

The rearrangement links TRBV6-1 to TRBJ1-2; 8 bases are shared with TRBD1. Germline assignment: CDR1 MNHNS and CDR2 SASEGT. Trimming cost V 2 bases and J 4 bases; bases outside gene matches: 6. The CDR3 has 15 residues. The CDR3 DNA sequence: TGTGCCAGCAGTGAACCAGGGGGCTTAGTCTATGGCTACACCTTC. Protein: CASSEPGGLVYGYTF.

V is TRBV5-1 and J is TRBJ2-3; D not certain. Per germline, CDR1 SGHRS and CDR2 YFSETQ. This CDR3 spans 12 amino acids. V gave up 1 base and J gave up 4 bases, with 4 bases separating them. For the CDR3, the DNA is TGCGCCAGCAGCTTGAGAGCAGATACGCAGTATTTT. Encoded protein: CASSLRADTQYF.

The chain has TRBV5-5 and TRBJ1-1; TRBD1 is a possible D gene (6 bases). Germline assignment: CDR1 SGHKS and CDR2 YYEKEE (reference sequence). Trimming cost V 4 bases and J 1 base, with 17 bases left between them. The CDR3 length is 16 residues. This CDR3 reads CASSALGGGQNTEAFF. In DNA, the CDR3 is TGTGCCAGCAGCGCCCTGGGGGGGGGACAGAACACTGAAGCTTTCTTT.

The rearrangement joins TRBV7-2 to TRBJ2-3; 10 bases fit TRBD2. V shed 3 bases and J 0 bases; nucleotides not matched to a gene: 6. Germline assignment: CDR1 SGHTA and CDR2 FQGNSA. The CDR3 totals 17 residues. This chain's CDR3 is CASSFLAGATSTDTQYF. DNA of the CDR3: TGTGCCAGCAGCTTCCTAGCGGGGGCTACTAGCACAGATACGCAGTATTTT.

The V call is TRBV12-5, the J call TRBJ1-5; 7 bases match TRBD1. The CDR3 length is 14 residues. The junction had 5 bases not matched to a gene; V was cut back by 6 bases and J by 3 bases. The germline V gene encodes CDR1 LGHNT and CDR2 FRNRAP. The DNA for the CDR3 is TGTGCTAGTGGAGCCGGGACAGACAATCAGCCCCAGCATTTT. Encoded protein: CASGAGTDNQPQHF.

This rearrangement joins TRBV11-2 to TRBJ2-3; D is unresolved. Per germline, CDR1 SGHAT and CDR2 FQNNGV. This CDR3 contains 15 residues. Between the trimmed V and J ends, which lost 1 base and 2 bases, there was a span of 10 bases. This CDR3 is CASSLVPGYTDTQYF. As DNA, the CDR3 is TGTGCCAGCAGCTTAGTCCCAGGCTACACAGATACGCAGTATTTT.

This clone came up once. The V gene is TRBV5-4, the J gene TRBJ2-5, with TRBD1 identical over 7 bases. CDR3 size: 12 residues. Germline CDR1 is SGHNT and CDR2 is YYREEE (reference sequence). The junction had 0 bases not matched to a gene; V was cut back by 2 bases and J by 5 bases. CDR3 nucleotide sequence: TGTGCCAGCAGCTTCAGGGGGGAGACCCAGTACTTC. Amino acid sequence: CASSFRGETQYF.

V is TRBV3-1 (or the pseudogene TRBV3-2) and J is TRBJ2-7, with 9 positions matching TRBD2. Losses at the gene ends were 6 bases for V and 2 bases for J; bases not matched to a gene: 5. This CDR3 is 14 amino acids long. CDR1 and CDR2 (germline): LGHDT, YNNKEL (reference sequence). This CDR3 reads CASSRGLAAYEQYF. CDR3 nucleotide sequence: TGTGCCAGCAGTCGGGGACTAGCTGCCTACGAGCAGTACTTC.

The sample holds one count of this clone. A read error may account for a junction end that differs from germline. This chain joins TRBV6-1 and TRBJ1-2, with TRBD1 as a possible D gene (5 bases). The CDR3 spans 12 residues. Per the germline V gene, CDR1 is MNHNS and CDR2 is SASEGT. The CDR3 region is CASSEAGYRDFF. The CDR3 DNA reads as TGTGCCAGCAGTGAAGCGGGTTATCGGGACTTCTTC.